Below, 24 T cell receptor beta chains from the same sample are listed, as sequenced in a study of T cells in Graves' hyperthyroidism and ophthalmopathy. TCR beta CDR3 region amplification was performed from RNA transcripts. An initial round of RT-PCR targeting the TCR CDR3 relied on the HTBI primer set. A single record per CDR3 protein comes from TCRdb applying MiXCR to the multiplex PCR reads. The table has 300,000 to 400,000 distinct CDR3 sequences, roughly 21% seen once. The material sequenced was blood. The receptors come from a woman between 45 and 60 years old with Graves' hyperthyroidism.

This clonotype appeared many times. This chain links TRBV28 with TRBJ1-4; 11 bases are shared with TRBD1. Germline values: CDR1 MDHEN, CDR2 SYDVKM. The CDR3 is made up of 15 amino acids. J lost 7 bases, V lost 1 base, and 2 bases had no gene match. CDR3 DNA sequence: TGTGCCAGCAGTTTATCGGACAGGGGGCGTGAAAAACTGTTTTTT. This codes for CASSLSDRGREKLFF.

The chain joins TRBV7-8 to TRBJ1-2, with 8 bases that match TRBD1. Germline V gives CDR1 SGHVS, CDR2 FQNEAQ. The CDR3 spans 15 residues. V was clipped by 5 bases and J by 4 bases; unmatched bases: 9. As DNA, the CDR3 is TGTGCCAGCAGCCTGGAGAGGACAGGGACCTATGGCTACACCTTC. Its translation: CASSLERTGTYGYTF.

This clonotype has at least ten counts. The genes are TRBV18 and TRBJ1-1, with D maybe TRBD1 (6 bases). CDR3 length: 15 residues. V dropped 1 base and J dropped 1 base, with 10 bases sitting between them. Germline loops: CDR1 KGHSH, CDR2 LQKENI. The CDR3 sequence: CASSPRGQTNTEAFF. The CDR3 bases are TGTGCCAGCTCACCACGAGGACAGACGAACACTGAAGCTTTCTTT. The whole variable domain, remainder taken from reference TRBV18 and TRBJ1-1, is NAGVMQNPRHLVRRRGQEARLRCSPMKGHSHVYWYRQLPEEGLKFMVYLQKENIIDESGMPKERFSAEFPKEGPSILRIQQVVRGDSAAYFCASSPRGQTNTEAFFGQGTRLTVV.

This chain joins TRBV28 and TRBJ2-7; 8 positions match TRBD2. The CDR3 sequence is 13 residues long. Trimming took 7 bases from V and 4 from J; bases not matched to a gene: 6. Germline V gene data show CDR1 as MDHEN and CDR2 as SYDVKM. The CDR3 spells CASTSGGFYEQYF. As DNA, the CDR3 is TGTGCCAGCACCTCGGGAGGGTTTTACGAGCAGTACTTC.

This clonotype came up many times. V usage is TRBV28 and J usage is TRBJ2-3; D gene uncertain. Germline lookup yields CDR1 MDHEN and CDR2 SYDVKM. This CDR3 region has 16 residues. Trimming removed 4 bases from V and 4 bases from J, with 18 bases in between. In DNA form, the CDR3 reads TGTGCCAGCAGTTCACCCCGCCCGAGACCGGCAGATACGCAGTATTTT. This codes for CASSSPRPRPADTQYF.

In its sample, this clonotype was seen many times. The chain carries TRBV29-1 and TRBJ1-1; D is possibly TRBD1 (5 bases). Germline CDR1 reads SQVTM; CDR2 reads ANQGSEA. The CDR3 runs to 11 residues. Trimming removed 7 bases from V and 5 bases from J, with 11 bases in between. Here the CDR3 DNA reads TGCAGCGCTGAGCAGGGAACTGAAGCTTTCTTT. It translates to CSAEQGTEAFF.

V is TRBV20-1 and J is TRBJ2-7, with 7 bases lining up with TRBD1. The V gene's germline CDR1 is DFQATT and CDR2 SNEGSKA (reference sequence). J was trimmed by 2 bases and V by 5 bases; bases with no gene match: 3. The CDR3 is made up of 12 amino acids. CDR3 coding DNA: TGCAGTGCTCAGACAGGGACCTACGAGCAGTACTTC. It is translated as CSAQTGTYEQYF.

The chain links TRBV6-2 or TRBV6-3 to TRBJ1-4; possibly TRBD1 for D (5 bases). V was cut by 7 bases and J by 0 bases, with 12 bases left in between. CDR3 size: 15 residues. Per germline, CDR1 MNHEY and CDR2 SVGEGT. The CDR3 DNA follows: TGTGCCAGCATCCCGGGACCAGCAACTAATGAAAAACTGTTTTTT. It is translated as CASIPGPATNEKLFF.

In this sample, this clonotype turned up a few times. A much larger clonotype is one base distant, so this may be a read error. The genes are TRBV2 and TRBJ1-2; no definite D call. The CDR3 has 11 residues. The germline CDR1 and CDR2 sequences are SNHLY and FYNNEI. V dropped 3 bases and J dropped 2 bases, with 1 base sitting between them. CDR3 nucleotide sequence: TGTGCCAGCAGTGAGAACTATGGCTACACCTTC. Residues: CASSENYGYTF.

This clonotype has ten or more counts. The V and J genes are TRBV20-1 and TRBJ1-5; D remains unclear. This CDR3 spans 12 amino acids. Trimming removed 0 bases at V and 8 bases at J, with 8 bases between. The germline V gene encodes CDR1 DFQATT and CDR2 SNEGSKA (reference sequence). CDR3 amino acids: CSARDPGKPQHF. The CDR3 region has the DNA TGCAGTGCTAGAGATCCGGGTAAGCCCCAGCATTTT.

This clonotype showed up just a few times. The genes are TRBV4-1 and TRBJ1-2; 8 nucleotides align to TRBD1. The germline V gene has CDR1 MGHRA and CDR2 YSYEKL. This CDR3 is 16 amino acids long. The ends lost 0 bases at V and 2 bases at J; junction bases unmatched: 5. CDR3 in amino acids: CASSQDGDRFNYGYTF. DNA of the CDR3: TGCGCCAGCAGCCAAGATGGGGACAGGTTCAACTATGGCTACACCTTC.

In its sample, this clonotype was seen many times. This chain uses TRBV28 with TRBJ1-4; D ambiguous. This CDR3 contains 14 residues. V was cut by 2 bases and J by 8 bases, with 12 bases left in between. Germline loops: CDR1 MDHEN, CDR2 SYDVKM. CDR3 bases: TGTGCCAGCAGTTTAAGCAGGACGGACGAAAAACTGTTTTTT. Encoded protein: CASSLSRTDEKLFF.

Of note for this clonotype: In this CDR3 the conserved last residue, phenylalanine or tryptophan, is missing, so a read error is likely. The CDR3 is CASSVTGYSEAFL. Written as DNA, the CDR3 is TGTGCCAGTAGTGTTACAGGGTACAGTGAAGCTTTCCTT. This chain links TRBV19 with TRBJ1-1; D might be TRBD1 (6 bases). The germline V and J ends were trimmed by 5 bases and 7 bases, with 14 bases remaining between them. Germline V gives CDR1 LNHDA, CDR2 SQIVND (reference sequence). The CDR3 covers 13 residues.

This clonotype was counted ten times or more. J is TRBJ1-6 and V is TRBV7-2; D not resolved. The germline CDR1 and CDR2 sequences are SGHTA and FQGNSA. The CDR3 is made up of 15 amino acids. The V and J ends lost 1 base and 6 bases respectively, with 10 bases between them. The CDR3 region is CASSLGRVSNSPLHF. The CDR3 DNA reads TGTGCCAGCAGCTTAGGGAGGGTTAGTAATTCACCCCTCCACTTT. Together with reference TRBV7-2 and TRBJ1-6, the CDR3 gives the full variable domain: GAGVSQSPSNKVTEKGKDVELRCDPISGHTALYWYRQSLGQGLEFLIYFQGNSAPDKSGLPSDRFSAERTGGSVSTLTIQRTQQEDSAVYLCASSLGRVSNSPLHFGNGTRLTVT.

This clonotype occurred once. Since a much larger clone is just one base distant, this may be a read error. The rearrangement uses TRBV2 and TRBJ1-3, with no clear D. Germline V gives CDR1 SNHLY, CDR2 FYNNEI. The CDR3 covers 14 residues. The CDR3 DNA sequence: TGTGTCAGCAGTGAAGAAATCTCTGGAAACACCATATATTTT. Translated, it gives CVSSEEISGNTIYF.

The DNA of the CDR3 is TGTGCCAGCAGCCTAGGGGGGACCTCCAAAGATACGCAGTATTTT. Translating it yields CASSLGGTSKDTQYF. V and J are TRBV28 and TRBJ2-3; D assignment may be TRBD1 or TRBD2 (6 bases each). This CDR3 has 15 residues. From germline, CDR1 is MDHEN and CDR2 SYDVKM. The V and J ends lost 6 bases and 5 bases respectively, with 18 bases between them.

This clonotype was seen many times. The chain is built from TRBV13 and TRBJ1-6, with 7 bases identical to TRBD1. V gave up 5 bases and J gave up 4 bases; unmatched junction bases: 8. Germline V gives CDR1 PRHDT, CDR2 FYEKMQ (reference sequence). The CDR3 covers 16 residues. This chain's CDR3 is CASSPPGQSYNSPLHF. The CDR3 DNA follows: TGTGCCAGCAGCCCCCCGGGACAGAGTTATAATTCACCCCTCCACTTT.

This clonotype has a handful of counts. The chain employs TRBV6-5 and TRBJ2-1, with 8 bases matching TRBD1. Trimming took 0 bases from V and 5 from J; bases not matched to a gene: 3. The CDR3 is 15 amino acids. Germline V CDR1 and CDR2: MNHEY, SVGAGI. CDR3 coding DNA: TGTGCCAGCAGTTACTCGGGACAGGTGAACAATGAGCAGTTCTTC. Amino acid sequence: CASSYSGQVNNEQFF.

Concerning this clonotype: One end of the junction does not line up with germline, which may come from a read error. The chain is built from TRBV5-1 and TRBJ1-2, with D hard to call. Germline-derived CDR1 and CDR2 are SGHRS and YFSETQ. There are 13 residues in the CDR3. The DNA for the CDR3 is TGCGCCAGCCGCTTCGATATTAACTATGGCTACACCTTC. It translates to CASRFDINYGYTF.

This clonotype was observed a single time. A read error may be the cause here, since a much bigger clone is one base away. This chain's CDR3 is CTSSIRDWYFLNTEAFF. The CDR3, as DNA: TGTACCAGCAGTATAAGGGACTGGTACTTCTTGAACACTGAAGCTTTCTTT. This sequence joins TRBV28 and TRBJ1-1; the D gene is possibly TRBD1 (5 bases). The V gene's germline CDR1 is MDHEN and CDR2 SYDVKM. The CDR3 runs 17 residues. The whole variable domain, remainder taken from reference TRBV28 and TRBJ1-1, is DVKVTQSSRYLVKRTGEKVFLECVQDMDHENMFWYRQDPGLGLRLIYFSYDVKMKEKGDIPEGYSVSREKKERFSLILESASTNQTSMYLCTSSIRDWYFLNTEAFFGQGTRLTVV.

This clonotype has just a few counts. This chain uses TRBV15 with TRBJ1-3, with D maybe TRBD1 (6 bases). Germline-derived CDR1 and CDR2 are LNHNV and YYDKDF (reference sequence). This CDR3 has 13 residues. Trimming shortened V by 8 bases and J by 4 bases, and 12 bases separated the two germline ends. CDR3 in amino acids: CATGGGPGNTIYF. In DNA form, the CDR3 reads TGTGCCACCGGAGGGGGGCCCGGAAACACCATATATTTT.

This clonotype was detected a few times. This sequence joins TRBV7-2 and TRBJ2-1; tentatively, D is TRBD2 (5 bases). V was trimmed by 4 bases and J by 2 bases, leaving 24 bases between them. The germline CDR1 and CDR2 sequences are SGHTA and FQGNSA. The CDR3 is 19 residues long. The CDR3 reads CASSSPRGARSSAYNEQFF. The DNA of the CDR3 is TGTGCCAGCAGCTCCCCACGGGGAGCCCGTTCCTCTGCCTACAATGAGCAGTTCTTC.

A few counts support this clonotype. The rearrangement uses TRBV7-8 and TRBJ1-1, with no clear D. This CDR3 has 15 amino acids. Germline V lookup: CDR1 SGHVS, CDR2 FQNEAQ. V lost 3 bases and J lost 3, with 14 bases in between. CDR3 residues: CASSFLVRRDTEAFF. In nucleotides, the CDR3 is TGTGCCAGCAGCTTCCTAGTTAGGAGGGACACTGAAGCTTTCTTT.

There are many counts of this clonotype. The gene calls are TRBV24-1 and TRBJ1-2; possibly TRBD1 for D (6 bases). V was shortened by 6 bases and J by 4 bases, with 14 bases between the two germline ends. CDR3 length equals 14 residues. Germline-derived CDR1 and CDR2 are KGHDR and SFDVKD. The CDR3 here is CATSSEDRPYGYTF. As DNA, the CDR3 is TGTGCCACCAGTTCCGAGGACAGACCCTATGGCTACACCTTC.